Below are 10 T cell receptor beta chains sequenced from a single sample in a study of T cell repertoires in aging, cancer and after chemotherapy. The template was genomic DNA from peripheral blood, not RNA. A mixed TRB-A/B primer pool amplified rearranged TRB by multiplex touch-down PCR. TCRdb analysed the multiplex PCR reads with MiXCR anew, one entry per CDR3 protein. Here the sample spans approximately 7,800 distinct CDR3 sequences, more than 35% being singletons. Sample: blood. Receptors originate from a human donor in good health.

This rearrangement joins TRBV19 to TRBJ1-2, with no clear D. Germline loops: CDR1 LNHDA, CDR2 SQIVND (reference sequence). The CDR3 length is 13 residues. Trimming left V 1 base short and J 8 bases short, with 11 bases between. DNA of the CDR3: TGTGCCAGTAGTATAGTTCGTATGGGGGGCTACACCTTC. The encoded protein is CASSIVRMGGYTF.

Worth noting for this clonotype: This may be a read error: a much more frequent sequence differs by one nucleotide. This CDR3 fails to terminate in the conserved phenylalanine or tryptophan, so it likely reflects a read error. The rearrangement links TRBV19 to TRBJ2-1; D call uncertain. CDR1 is LNHDA and CDR2 is SQIVND in the germline V gene (reference sequence). V was shortened by 5 bases and J by 6 bases, with 20 bases between the two germline ends. The CDR3 loop spans 16 amino acids. The CDR3 is CASSLQSPDFINEQFS. The CDR3 DNA is TGTGCCAGTAGTCTACAGTCACCTGATTTTATCAATGAGCAGTTCTCC.

This sequence joins TRBV19 and TRBJ1-1, with a possible D match to TRBD1 (6 bases). Looked up from germline, CDR1 is LNHDA and CDR2 is SQIVND (reference sequence). The length of the CDR3 is 14 residues. V was cut by 6 bases and J by 1 base, with 12 bases left in between. The CDR3 bases are TGTGCCAGTAGGATACTAGGGGGGAACACTGAAGCTTTCTTT. Amino acid sequence: CASRILGGNTEAFF.

V gene TRBV6-2 or TRBV6-3 combines with J gene TRBJ2-7; weak D call: TRBD2 (5 bases). V shed 6 bases and J shed 0 bases, with 12 bases lying between them. Per the germline V gene, CDR1 is MNHEY and CDR2 is SVGEGT. There are 14 residues in the CDR3. CDR3 DNA sequence: TGTGCCAGCAGCCACCTTGGGAGCTCCTACGAGCAGTACTTC. Translating gives CASSHLGSSYEQYF.

This chain joins TRBV20-1 and TRBJ2-2; perhaps TRBD2 as D (6 bases). The CDR3 is 15 amino acids. The V end was cut by 6 bases, the J end by 0 bases, with 14 bases between. Germline V gives CDR1 DFQATT, CDR2 SNEGSKA (reference sequence). CDR3: CSAISGVPNTGELFF. DNA for the CDR3: TGCAGTGCCATCTCGGGGGTGCCGAACACCGGGGAGCTGTTTTTT.

The rearrangement joins TRBV7-2 to TRBJ1-5, with 8 bases that match TRBD1. Germline lookup yields CDR1 SGHTA and CDR2 FQGNSA. V dropped 2 bases and J dropped 3; count of bases not matched to a gene: 6. The CDR3 loop spans 16 amino acids. CDR3 nucleotides: TGTGCCAGCAGCTTACAACAGGGGGAACTCAATCAGCCCCAGCATTTT. This codes for CASSLQQGELNQPQHF.

This clonotype was observed once. The V call is TRBV11-2, the J call TRBJ1-6; D is possibly TRBD1 (6 bases). This CDR3 spans 14 amino acids. Trimming shortened V by 10 bases and J by 10 bases, and 20 bases separated the two germline ends. The germline CDR1 and CDR2 sequences are SGHAT and FQNNGV. The CDR3 sequence: CATALGGLESPLHF. As DNA, the CDR3 is TGTGCCACGGCCCTAGGGGGGCTAGAATCACCCCTCCACTTT. Complete variable domain (other parts from reference TRBV11-2 and TRBJ1-6): EAGVAQSPRYKIIEKRQSVAFWCNPISGHATLYWYQQILGQGPKLLIQFQNNGVVDDSQLPKDRFSAERLKGVDSTLKIQPAKLEDSAVYLCATALGGLESPLHFGNGTRLTVT.

A few counts support this clonotype. The V call is TRBV5-1, the J call TRBJ2-2; D unresolved. The CDR3 length is 15 residues. Trimming pared 0 bases from V and 0 bases from J, leaving 6 bases between. Germline lookup yields CDR1 SGHRS and CDR2 YFSETQ. CDR3 nucleotide sequence: TGCGCCAGCAGCTTGGCACTGACGAACACCGGGGAGCTGTTTTTT. Residues: CASSLALTNTGELFF. The full variable domain, rest sourced from reference TRBV5-1 and TRBJ2-2, is KAGVTQTPRYLIKTRGQQVTLSCSPISGHRSVSWYQQTPGQGLQFLFEYFSETQRNKGNFPGRFSGRQFSNSRSEMNVSTLELGDSALYLCASSLALTNTGELFFGEGSRLTVL.

This chain connects TRBV5-5 to TRBJ2-5; 12 nucleotides match TRBD2. Looked up from germline, CDR1 is SGHKS and CDR2 is YYEKEE (reference sequence). The J segment lost 4 bases and the V segment lost 0 bases, leaving 4 bases of the junction unmatched. This CDR3 is 16 amino acids long. The CDR3 sequence is CASSLELAGGRETQYF. CDR3 DNA: TGTGCCAGCAGCTTGGAACTAGCGGGAGGAAGAGAGACCCAGTACTTC.

This sequence joins TRBV19 and TRBJ1-2; TRBD1 aligns across 7 bases. The CDR3 has 16 amino acids. V shed 3 bases and J 2 bases; nucleotides not matched to a gene: 9. Germline CDR1 reads LNHDA; CDR2 reads SQIVND (reference sequence). The DNA for the CDR3 is TGTGCCAGTAGTATCAAACAGACAGGGCGCAACTATGGCTACACCTTC. It encodes CASSIKQTGRNYGYTF.